These 9 T cell receptor beta chains came from one sample sequenced in a study of blood T cell repertoires in COVID-19. Profiled with immunoSEQ multiplex PCR; TCRdb holds only in-frame clones, not every one. The sample shows roughly 50,000 clones, around 83% of them seen only once. The sample was peripheral blood. Receptor source: a woman aged 60-70 years with acute or convalescent COVID-19.

This clone was counted only a few times. The chain links TRBV7-9 to TRBJ1-4; D uncertain. The CDR3 length is 13 residues. The germline gives CDR1 SEHNR, CDR2 FQNEAQ (reference sequence). V gave up 3 bases and J gave up 8 bases, with 10 bases separating them. The CDR3 reads CASSLGEQEKLFF. DNA of the CDR3: TGTGCCAGCAGCTTGGGAGAACAGGAAAAACTGTTTTTT.

The chain is built from TRBV5-1 and TRBJ2-1; D uncertain. Germline loops: CDR1 SGHRS, CDR2 YFSETQ. The CDR3 extends over 15 amino acids. Trimming left V 3 bases short and J 0 bases short, with 10 bases between. The CDR3 protein is CASSSTVSSYNEQFF. DNA of the CDR3: TGCGCCAGCAGCTCAACAGTTAGCTCCTACAATGAGCAGTTCTTC.

V usage is TRBV5-6 and J usage is TRBJ1-5; TRBD1 matches at 8 bases. This CDR3 region has 15 residues. V lost 4 bases to trimming and J lost 3 bases; unmatched junction nucleotides: 6. Germline lookup yields CDR1 SGHDT and CDR2 YYEEEE. DNA of the CDR3: TGTGCCAGCAGCCTATGGACAGGGACCAATCAGCCCCAGCATTTT. This translates into CASSLWTGTNQPQHF.

The chain uses TRBV27 and TRBJ1-1, with a weak D call TRBD1 (6 bases). V was shortened by 4 bases and J by 4 bases, with 16 bases between the two germline ends. The CDR3 runs 15 residues. Germline V lookup: CDR1 MNHEY, CDR2 SMNVEV (reference sequence). The CDR3 DNA follows: TGTGCCAGCAGTTCCTACAGGGTGGCCGGCACTGAAGCTTTCTTT. It codes for CASSSYRVAGTEAFF.

This clone occurred a few times. The chain employs TRBV19 and TRBJ1-3, with 9 nucleotides matching TRBD1. The germline gives CDR1 LNHDA, CDR2 SQIVND (reference sequence). V shed 7 bases, J shed 7 bases, and the junction held 11 bases outside the gene matches. The CDR3 contains 15 residues. The DNA for the CDR3 is TGTGCCAGTACCCTGGACAGGGGTATTGGGAACACCATATATTTT. Translated, it gives CASTLDRGIGNTIYF.

The J gene is TRBJ1-5, the V gene TRBV25-1, with D possibly being TRBD1 (5 bases). Germline values: CDR1 MGHDK, CDR2 SYGVNS. The germline V and J ends were trimmed by 4 bases and 4 bases, with 8 bases remaining between them. This CDR3 has 13 residues. The CDR3 is CASSAGTNQPQHF. In nucleotides, the CDR3 is TGTGCCAGCAGTGCCGGGACTAATCAGCCCCAGCATTTT.

The chain has TRBV5-8 and TRBJ1-5; 7 positions agree with TRBD1. CDR1 and CDR2 from the germline V gene are SGHTS and YDEGEE. V lost 0 bases, J lost 4 bases, and 4 bases stayed unmatched. The CDR3 consists of 15 residues. CDR3 nucleotides: TGTGCCAGCAGCTTGGAACAGGGGTTTAATCAGCCCCAGCATTTT. Translated: CASSLEQGFNQPQHF.

The rearrangement uses TRBV9 and TRBJ2-7, with TRBD2 matching 7 bases. The trim removed 0 bases at V and 6 bases at J, leaving 3 bases unmatched. The CDR3 length is 13 residues. The V gene's germline CDR1 is SGDLS and CDR2 YYNGEE. The CDR3, as DNA: TGTGCCAGCAGCGTAGGGGAGGGGTTCGAGCAGTACTTC. Its protein product is CASSVGEGFEQYF.

The chain links TRBV12-3 or TRBV12-4 to TRBJ2-1; 7 bases are a match to TRBD1. CDR3 length equals 12 residues. V dropped 4 bases and J dropped 10; count of bases not matched to a gene: 4. The CDR3 region has the DNA TGTGCCAGCAGTTCGGCGGACAGGGAGCAGTTCTTC. Encoded protein: CASSSADREQFF.